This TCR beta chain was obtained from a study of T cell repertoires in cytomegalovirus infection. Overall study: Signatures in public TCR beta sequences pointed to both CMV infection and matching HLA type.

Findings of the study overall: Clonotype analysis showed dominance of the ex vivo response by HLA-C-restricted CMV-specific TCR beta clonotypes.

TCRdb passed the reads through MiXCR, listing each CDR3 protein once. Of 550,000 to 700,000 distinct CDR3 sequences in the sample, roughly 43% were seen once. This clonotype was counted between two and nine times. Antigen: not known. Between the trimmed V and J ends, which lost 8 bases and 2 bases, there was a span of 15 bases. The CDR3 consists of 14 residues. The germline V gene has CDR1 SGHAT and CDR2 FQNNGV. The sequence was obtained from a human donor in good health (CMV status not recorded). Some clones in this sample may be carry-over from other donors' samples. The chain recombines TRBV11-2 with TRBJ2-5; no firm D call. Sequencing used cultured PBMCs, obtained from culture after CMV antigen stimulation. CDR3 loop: CASRSFLWQETQYF. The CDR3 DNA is TGTGCCAGCCGTTCGTTTTTGTGGCAAGAGACCCAGTACTTC.